One T cell receptor (beta chain) is described in this entry. The antigen is unknown. Method: immunoSEQ multiplex PCR; TCRdb's copy keeps in-frame clones and lacks some. The sample records 70,000 or so clones, approximately 80% being singletons. The data are from a study of graft-versus-host responses after intestinal transplantation. Study-wide context: Transplantation in recipients was multivisceral, liver-intestinal, or isolated intestinal. Anti-thymocyte globulin served as induction for all recipients, who then took tacrolimus and steroids for two to three years.

After removal of 4 bases from V and 5 bases from J, the junction contained 6 bases not matched to a gene. The CDR3 covers 15 residues. Per the germline V gene, CDR1 is SGHDT and CDR2 is YYEEEE. Study-wide results and caveats: Detection of GvH clones occurred in recipient marrow, and some had their first appearance in ileum or blood. Early post-transplant HvG declines tracked with peak circulating GvH clone levels.

V gene TRBV5-6 combines with J gene TRBJ1-4, with 9 bases lining up with TRBD1. The sequence came from a human donor who was the organ donor for an intestinal transplant. The sequenced sample was unstimulated CD4+ T cells sorted from spleen or lymph node cells, obtained before transplant. Here the CDR3 DNA reads TGTGCCAGCAGCCCTTTGGGACAGGGAAATGAAAAACTGTTTTTT. It codes for CASSPLGQGNEKLFF.